The rows below give T cell receptor beta chains drawn from one sample of a study of T cell responses to AZD1222 COVID-19 vaccine. Sequenced by immunoSEQ multiplex PCR; TCRdb stores in-frame clones only, minus some. The sample holds under 70,000 clones, around 80% seen once. Sequencing used peripheral blood, obtained 28 days after the second AZD1222 dose. Receptor source: an adult who received the AZD1222 COVID-19 vaccine. Both conserved end residues are part of each CDR3. A D gene is named only where the DNA matches it firmly. Rows may omit the clone size; those that give it use once, few, many or a size class.

CDR3 length: 13
D gene: TRBD1
clone size: -
V gene: TRBV11-2
J gene: TRBJ1-2
CDR3 protein: CASSPGQFYGYTF
CDR3 DNA: TGTGCCAGCAGCCCGGGACAGTTCTATGGCTACACCTTC

CDR3 length: 15
D gene: -
clone size: -
V gene: TRBV7-6
J gene: TRBJ2-7
CDR3 protein: CASSLRGGNSYEQYF
CDR3 DNA: TGTGCCAGCAGCTTAAGGGGGGGGAACTCCTACGAGCAGTACTTC

CDR3 length: 14
D gene: -
clone size: once
V gene: TRBV6-2/TRBV6-3
J gene: TRBJ2-3
CDR3 protein: CASSYWGSGDTQYF
CDR3 DNA: TGTGCCAGCAGTTACTGGGGGAGTGGAGATACGCAGTATTTT

CDR3 length: 14
D gene: -
clone size: -
V gene: TRBV7-9
J gene: TRBJ2-1
CDR3 protein: CASSERLDRNEQFF
CDR3 DNA: TGTGCCAGCAGCGAAAGACTGGACCGCAATGAGCAGTTCTTC

CDR3 length: 15
D gene: -
clone size: -
V gene: TRBV19
J gene: TRBJ2-5
CDR3 protein: CASSIGTGRQETQYF
CDR3 DNA: TGTGCCAGTAGTATAGGAACAGGGCGACAAGAGACCCAGTACTTC

CDR3 length: 14
D gene: TRBD1
clone size: -
V gene: TRBV3-1/TRBV3-2
J gene: TRBJ2-2
CDR3 protein: CASSLRGQNRELFF
CDR3 DNA: TGTGCCAGCAGCCTAAGGGGACAGAACAGGGAGCTGTTTTTT

CDR3 length: 14
D gene: -
clone size: -
V gene: TRBV2
J gene: TRBJ2-5
CDR3 protein: CASSARGGSETQYF
CDR3 DNA: TGTGCCAGCAGCGCCAGGGGAGGGTCCGAGACCCAGTACTTC

CDR3 length: 15
D gene: -
clone size: -
V gene: TRBV10-3
J gene: TRBJ1-5
CDR3 protein: CAISESLGRNQPQHF
CDR3 DNA: TGTGCCATCAGTGAGTCGTTAGGGCGCAATCAGCCCCAGCATTTT

CDR3 length: 16
D gene: -
clone size: -
V gene: TRBV19
J gene: TRBJ1-5
CDR3 protein: CASRTLSGGADQPQHF
CDR3 DNA: TGTGCCAGTAGAACACTCTCGGGGGGCGCCGATCAGCCCCAGCATTTT

CDR3 length: 16
D gene: TRBD1
clone size: -
V gene: TRBV27
J gene: TRBJ2-2
CDR3 protein: CASSPRTGFQTGELFF
CDR3 DNA: TGTGCCAGCAGTCCTCGGACAGGGTTTCAGACCGGGGAGCTGTTTTTT

CDR3 length: 13
D gene: -
clone size: once
V gene: TRBV6-2/TRBV6-3
J gene: TRBJ1-1
CDR3 protein: CASSYYMNTEAFF
CDR3 DNA: TGTGCCAGCAGTTATTATATGAACACTGAAGCTTTCTTT

CDR3 length: 15
D gene: TRBD1
clone size: -
V gene: TRBV7-3
J gene: TRBJ2-2
CDR3 protein: CASSRGQGSSGELFF
CDR3 DNA: TGTGCCAGCAGCCGTGGACAGGGTAGTTCCGGGGAGCTGTTTTTT

CDR3 length: 14
D gene: -
clone size: -
V gene: TRBV6-5
J gene: TRBJ1-5
CDR3 protein: CASSYLGYDQPQHF
CDR3 DNA: TGTGCCAGCAGTTACTTGGGTTACGATCAGCCCCAGCATTTT

CDR3 length: 15
D gene: -
clone size: few
V gene: TRBV6-2/TRBV6-3
J gene: TRBJ1-2
CDR3 protein: CASSSRREGFYGYTF
CDR3 DNA: TGTGCCAGCAGTTCCCGCCGGGAGGGCTTCTATGGCTACACCTTC

CDR3 length: 15
D gene: TRBD1
clone size: once
V gene: TRBV15
J gene: TRBJ1-5
CDR3 protein: CATSSFTGVVQPQHF
CDR3 DNA: TGTGCCACCAGCAGTTTTACAGGGGTTGTTCAGCCCCAGCATTTT

CDR3 length: 15
D gene: -
clone size: few
V gene: TRBV15
J gene: TRBJ2-4
CDR3 protein: CATSKIQGRENIQYF
CDR3 DNA: TGTGCCACCAGCAAAATACAGGGCAGGGAAAACATTCAGTACTTC

CDR3 length: 16
D gene: -
clone size: -
V gene: TRBV11-2
J gene: TRBJ1-2
CDR3 protein: CASSLVRGPANYGYTF
CDR3 DNA: TGTGCCAGCAGCTTAGTGCGGGGGCCTGCTAACTATGGCTACACCTTC

CDR3 length: 13
D gene: -
clone size: -
V gene: TRBV5-5
J gene: TRBJ1-1
CDR3 protein: CASSLGSSTEAFF
CDR3 DNA: TGTGCCAGCAGCTTGGGATCAAGTACTGAAGCTTTCTTT

CDR3 length: 12
D gene: -
clone size: -
V gene: TRBV6-5
J gene: TRBJ1-6
CDR3 protein: CAISPQLGPLHF
CDR3 DNA: TGTGCCATCTCGCCCCAGCTTGGGCCCCTCCACTTT

CDR3 length: 17
D gene: TRBD1
clone size: -
V gene: TRBV28
J gene: TRBJ2-1
CDR3 protein: CASGGQGRPSLYNEQFF
CDR3 DNA: TGTGCCAGCGGGGGACAGGGACGTCCCTCCCTCTACAATGAGCAGTTCTTC

CDR3 length: 15
D gene: TRBD2
clone size: -
V gene: TRBV11-2
J gene: TRBJ2-3
CDR3 protein: CASSFLRGGTDTQYF
CDR3 DNA: TGTGCCAGCAGCTTTTTGCGGGGGGGGACAGATACGCAGTATTTT

CDR3 length: 12
D gene: -
clone size: -
V gene: TRBV2
J gene: TRBJ1-5
CDR3 protein: CASRAGNQPQHF
CDR3 DNA: TGTGCCAGCAGGGCGGGCAATCAGCCCCAGCATTTT